This entry is about one T cell receptor (beta chain). This entry belongs to a study of identical twins. MiXCR was run by TCRdb on the 5' RACE reads, yielding one entry per CDR3 protein. The sample has a few hundred thousand distinct CDR3 sequences, approximately 25% seen once. Germline CDR1 reads DFQATT; CDR2 reads SNEGSKA (reference sequence). V was pared by 6 bases and J by 4 bases, with 27 bases of the junction left unmatched. This CDR3 has 20 residues. This same sample was also part of a study on T cells expressing NK-cell markers. That investigation notes: Seven HCMV-seropositive donors and one seronegative donor made up the eight sequenced donors. Anti-gamma-delta TCR antibody use in several experiments restricted sorting to alpha-beta TCR T cells. The contribution of dominant NKG2C+ clonotypes to CD8+ T cells in about six donors was 1.0-7.0%.

The sequencing input was CD4+ T cells sorted from blood. This chain joins TRBV20-1 and TRBJ2-7; 10 bases fit TRBD2. This TCR derives from a woman aged 18-35 years in good health. This CDR3 reads CSAQTPRWLAGERLVYEQYF. CDR3 bases: TGCAGTGCGCAGACCCCTCGGTGGCTAGCGGGAGAGCGGTTAGTGTACGAGCAGTACTTC.